The 10 T cell receptor beta chains given below trace back to one sample, sequenced in a study of CD8+ T cells in alopecia areata. Sequencing used cDNA as its template, made by extracting RNA and reverse transcribing it. Profiling relied on immunoSEQ multiplex PCR, and the TCRdb table lists in-frame clones only, not all of them. There are 89,000 or so clones in the sample; roughly 50% occur only once, and 5.5% to 6.5% lies in the top ten. Material for sequencing was NKG2D-high CD8+ T cells sorted from blood. These receptors were obtained from a human donor with alopecia areata.

CDR3 in amino acids: CASSLDPQTQYF. In DNA form, the CDR3 reads TGTGCCAGCAGCCTTGACCCCCAGACCCAGTACTTC. V gene TRBV7-9 combines with J gene TRBJ2-5; no definite D call. The length of the CDR3 is 12 residues. V was trimmed by 5 bases and J by 6 bases, leaving 10 bases between them. Germline V lookup: CDR1 SEHNR, CDR2 FQNEAQ (reference sequence).

The CDR3 loop is CASSTRNLYQETQYF. In DNA, the CDR3 is TGTGCCAGCAGTACCAGAAATCTGTACCAAGAGACCCAGTACTTC. The gene calls are TRBV6-5 and TRBJ2-5; D gene ambiguous. CDR1 and CDR2 (germline): MNHEY, SVGAGI. The CDR3 contains 15 residues. Trimming stripped 5 bases from V and 0 bases from J, with 13 bases between.

A single count supports this clone. The V call is TRBV6-6, the J call TRBJ1-5; D is unresolved. Trimming shortened V by 2 bases and J by 0 bases, and 5 bases separated the two germline ends. There are 14 residues in the CDR3. Germline V gene lookup returns CDR1 MNHNY and CDR2 SVGAGI (reference sequence). The CDR3 nucleotides read TGTGCCAGCAGTTACGCCGGTAGCAATCAGCCCCAGCATTTT. Protein product: CASSYAGSNQPQHF.

This clone came up a few times. CDR3 in DNA: TGTGCCAGCAGCCAACTCGACGGACAGAACTATGGCTACACCTTC. It yields the protein CASSQLDGQNYGYTF. J is TRBJ1-2 and V is TRBV4-2; D might be TRBD1 (6 bases). V gave up 2 bases and J gave up 2 bases, with 12 bases separating them. The CDR3 extends over 15 amino acids. Germline V gene sequence: CDR1 LGHNA, CDR2 YNFKEQ.

The CDR3 DNA follows: TGTGCCAGTAGTTCCACCGGGACTAGCGGGGAGACCCAGTACTTC. Amino acid sequence: CASSSTGTSGETQYF. The rearrangement joins TRBV19 to TRBJ2-5, with 12 bases that match TRBD2. Germline loops: CDR1 LNHDA, CDR2 SQIVND (reference sequence). Unmatched junction bases numbered 6, after V lost 5 bases and J lost 5 bases. There are 15 residues in the CDR3.

V usage is TRBV29-1 and J usage is TRBJ1-1; possibly TRBD1 for D (6 bases). Germline CDR1 reads SQVTM; CDR2 reads ANQGSEA. V shed 6 bases and J shed 4 bases, with 15 bases lying between them. The CDR3 extends over 13 amino acids. In DNA form, the CDR3 reads TGCAGCGTGGATTCCGGGACACCCACTGAAGCTTTCTTT. Protein sequence: CSVDSGTPTEAFF.

As to this clone: This sample includes further DNA sequences coding for the same CDR3. The CDR3 region is CAWSVQGNTEAFF. CDR3 bases: TGTGCCTGGAGTGTACAGGGAAACACTGAAGCTTTCTTT. The J gene is TRBJ1-1, the V gene TRBV30, with D possibly matching TRBD1 (6 bases). The CDR3 has 13 residues. Germline V gene data show CDR1 as GTSNPN and CDR2 as SVGIG (reference sequence). V was shortened by 0 bases and J by 2 bases, with 7 bases between the two germline ends.

About this clone: The junction shows a germline mismatch at one end, possibly a read error. This chain joins TRBV29-1 and TRBJ1-2; TRBD1 aligns across 8 bases. CDR1 is SQVTM and CDR2 is ANQGSEA in the germline V gene. The CDR3 has 13 amino acids. The CDR3 is CSVETGANYGHTF. CDR3 bases: TGCAGCGTTGAGACAGGGGCCAACTATGGCCACACCTTC.

This clone was counted only a few times. This sample also contains other DNA sequences that code for the same CDR3. The rearrangement joins TRBV28 to TRBJ2-7; TRBD2 is a possible D gene (5 bases). Germline V lookup: CDR1 MDHEN, CDR2 SYDVKM. The CDR3 runs 11 residues. V lost 5 bases to trimming and J lost 4 bases, with 6 bases between them. CDR3 DNA sequence: TGTGCCAGCAGTCGGGGATACGAGCAGTACTTC. It encodes CASSRGYEQYF. Supplemented by reference TRBV28 and TRBJ2-7, the full variable domain reads DVKVTQSSRYLVKRTGEKVFLECVQDMDHENMFWYRQDPGLGLRLIYFSYDVKMKEKGDIPEGYSVSREKKERFSLILESASTNQTSMYLCASSRGYEQYFGPGTRLTVT.

The chain carries TRBV5-4 and TRBJ2-7; 7 nucleotides line up with TRBD1. With 0 bases clipped from V and 2 bases from J, the junction kept 5 bases outside the gene matches. In germline, CDR1 is SGHNT, CDR2 YYREEE (reference sequence). This CDR3 spans 15 amino acids. Here the CDR3 reads CASSLDRGRTYEQYF. CDR3 nucleotide sequence: TGTGCCAGCAGCTTGGACAGGGGCAGAACCTACGAGCAGTACTTC.